Included here is one TCR beta chain sequence, with context. TCRdb keeps only in-frame clones here, not all; method: immunoSEQ multiplex PCR. Altogether about 250,000 clones are present, about 88% being singletons, with the ten largest covering more than 10%. CDR1 is SGHRS and CDR2 is YFSETQ in the germline V gene. The CDR3 is 15 amino acids. Unmatched junction bases numbered 7, after V lost 1 base and J lost 5 bases. These data originate in a study of cytomegalovirus exposure and HLA in healthy donors. This clonotype originated in a man aged 18 to 35 in good health and CMV-seropositive. The sample was PBMCs. The chain carries TRBV5-1 and TRBJ2-5; 8 nucleotides match TRBD1. CDR3 residues: CASSLQGAIVETQYF. Written as DNA, the CDR3 is TGCGCCAGCAGCTTGCAGGGGGCGATTGTGGAGACCCAGTACTTC.